This T cell receptor (beta chain) was sequenced during a study of blood T cell repertoires in COVID-19. Trimming cost V 6 bases and J 7 bases, with 16 bases left between them. Germline V gene sequence: CDR1 SGHVS, CDR2 FQNEAQ. The CDR3 length is 14 residues. TCRdb's table, derived via immunoSEQ multiplex PCR, lists solely in-frame clones and lacks some. The table shows 100,000 or so clones, with more than 75% occurring only once. The rearrangement links TRBV7-8 to TRBJ1-5; D might be TRBD1 (5 bases). Sequenced input: peripheral blood. This clonotype was obtained from a human donor in a cohort sampled during active COVID-19. The CDR3 DNA reads as TGTGCCAGCAGTAACGCCAGGGCGGGACAGCCCCAGCATTTT. It is translated as CASSNARAGQPQHF.